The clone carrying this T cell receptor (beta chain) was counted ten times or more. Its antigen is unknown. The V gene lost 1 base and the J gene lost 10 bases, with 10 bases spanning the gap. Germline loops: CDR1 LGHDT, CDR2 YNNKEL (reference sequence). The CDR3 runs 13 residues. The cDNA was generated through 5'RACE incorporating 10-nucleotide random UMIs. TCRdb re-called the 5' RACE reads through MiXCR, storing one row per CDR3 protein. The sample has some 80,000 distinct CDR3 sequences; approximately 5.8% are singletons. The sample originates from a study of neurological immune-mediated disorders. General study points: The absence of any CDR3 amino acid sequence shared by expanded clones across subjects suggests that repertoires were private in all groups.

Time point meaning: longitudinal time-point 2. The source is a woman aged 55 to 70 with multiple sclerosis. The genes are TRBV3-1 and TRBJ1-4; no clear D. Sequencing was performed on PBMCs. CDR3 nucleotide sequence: TGTGCCAGCAGCCAAGGATACGGGAGAAAACTGTTTTTT. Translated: CASSQGYGRKLFF.